This T cell receptor (beta chain) was captured in a study of blood T cell repertoires in COVID-19. Only in-frame clones appear in the TCRdb table, and some are missing; sequencing was by immunoSEQ multiplex PCR. The table includes about 410,000 clones, about 90% detected once. Germline V CDR1 and CDR2: KGHSH, LQKENI. Deletions cut 0 bases from V and 5 bases from J, with 10 bases between. The CDR3 runs to 14 residues. The TCR sequence derives from a man between 18 and 35 years old who had recovered from COVID-19. This chain links TRBV18 with TRBJ2-5; D possibly corresponds to TRBD2 (5 bases). The sequenced material came from PBMCs or T cells enriched from blood (not recorded which). Here the CDR3 DNA reads TGTGCCAGCTCACCACCCCAGCCGGGGGAGACCCAGTACTTC. Its protein product is CASSPPQPGETQYF.